The 5 T cell receptor beta chains below all came from one sample that was sequenced in a study of CD8+CD57+ T cells in acquired aplastic anemia. Genomic DNA constituted the template upon which TCR beta VDJ and CDR3 profiling was performed. TCRdb re-called the reads with MiXCR, one entry per CDR3 protein. The table records 150,000 to 160,000 distinct CDR3 sequences, 52% of them present only once. CD8+CD57+ cell expansion, shown by flow cytometry, had occurred in the patients selected for sequencing. Sequences were obtained from sorted CD4+, CD8+, or CD8+CD57+ T cells (not recorded which) from PBMCs. These TCRs come from a human donor with aplastic anemia.

On this clonotype: The junction shows a germline mismatch at one end, possibly a read error. The chain is built from TRBV6-2 or TRBV6-3 and TRBJ2-3; D possibly corresponds to TRBD1 (5 bases). Germline V CDR1 and CDR2: MNHEY, SVGEGT. The CDR3 runs 13 residues. Here the CDR3 reads CASSRTITDMQYF. The DNA for the CDR3 is TGTGCCAGCAGCCGGACAATCACAGATATGCAGTATTTT.

About this clonotype itself: A read error may account for a junction end that differs from germline. This chain links TRBV2 with TRBJ2-3, with 10 nucleotides matching TRBD2. This CDR3 has 14 residues. CDR1 is SNHLY, CDR2 FYNNEI, per germline. Written as DNA, the CDR3 is TGTGCCAGCAGCGCTAGCGGGAGCACAGATACGCGGTATTTT. Protein product: CASSASGSTDTRYF.

This clonotype was detected many times. The chain combines TRBV20-1 with TRBJ2-1, with TRBD1 matching over 8 bases. This CDR3 region has 14 residues. After removal of 6 bases from V and 0 bases from J, the junction contained 4 bases not matched to a gene. The V gene's germline CDR1 is DFQATT and CDR2 SNEGSKA (reference sequence). For the CDR3, the DNA is TGCAGTGCAACAGGGGGTTCCTCCTACAATGAGCAGTTCTTC. This gives the protein CSATGGSSYNEQFF.

This clonotype was picked up many times. This sequence joins TRBV6-6 and TRBJ1-2, with D tentatively TRBD1 (5 bases). V lost 0 bases to trimming and J lost 1 base, with 9 bases between them. CDR3 size: 15 residues. The V gene's germline CDR1 is MNHNY and CDR2 SVGAGI (reference sequence). In DNA form, the CDR3 reads TGTGCCAGCAGTTACTCGGAGGGGTTTAACTATGGCTACACCTTC. It specifies CASSYSEGFNYGYTF.

This clonotype was recorded at least ten times. The rearrangement joins TRBV7-2 to TRBJ2-1, with D possibly TRBD1 on 6 matching bases. The V and J ends lost 5 bases and 9 bases respectively, with 11 bases between them. Germline CDR1 reads SGHTA; CDR2 reads FQGNSA. The CDR3 contains 12 residues. CDR3 sequence (DNA): TGTGCCAGCAGCCCCAGGGGTAGTGAGCAGTTCTTC. The encoded protein is CASSPRGSEQFF. Full variable domain (missing parts from reference TRBV7-2 and TRBJ2-1): GAGVSQSPSNKVTEKGKDVELRCDPISGHTALYWYRQSLGQGLEFLIYFQGNSAPDKSGLPSDRFSAERTGGSVSTLTIQRTQQEDSAVYLCASSPRGSEQFFGPGTRLTVL.